A single TCR beta chain is shown here with its context. A Seattle source enrolled patients during active infection and followed them longitudinally. Using immunoSEQ multiplex PCR, the repertoire was profiled, and TCRdb retains in-frame clones only, with some absent. Of about 130,000 clones listed, approximately 81% are singletons. The data originate from a study of blood T cell repertoires in COVID-19. Study details: Spain, Italy and the United States supplied samples that represented acute and convalescent COVID-19. T cells, B-cell-depleted T cells, or PBMCs provided the cDNA or gDNA that served as material.

The receptor was derived from a man older than 75 with COVID-19, enrolled during active disease. What was sequenced was peripheral blood.

The CDR3 reads CASRNTAGTGELFF. The CDR3 DNA reads as TGTGCCAGCCGTAATACAGCCGGCACCGGGGAGCTGTTTTTT. V usage is TRBV11-2 and J usage is TRBJ2-2; D remains unclear. The germline gives CDR1 SGHAT, CDR2 FQNNGV. The CDR3 contains 14 residues. V was cut by 8 bases and J by 4 bases, with 14 bases left in between.